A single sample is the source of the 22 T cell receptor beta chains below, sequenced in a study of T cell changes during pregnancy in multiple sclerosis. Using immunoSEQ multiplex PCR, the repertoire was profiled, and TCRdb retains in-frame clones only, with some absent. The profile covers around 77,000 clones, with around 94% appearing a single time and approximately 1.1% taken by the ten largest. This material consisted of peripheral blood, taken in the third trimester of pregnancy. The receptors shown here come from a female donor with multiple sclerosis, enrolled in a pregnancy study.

The CDR3 region has the DNA TGTGCCAGAGTCGGGACTAGCGGGAGGGATACGCAGTATTTT. It encodes CARVGTSGRDTQYF. V usage is TRBV6-4 and J usage is TRBJ2-3; 15 bases match TRBD2. Trimming took 9 bases from V and 6 from J; bases not matched to a gene: 4. CDR1 and CDR2 from the germline V gene are MRHNA and SNTAGT. This CDR3 spans 14 amino acids.

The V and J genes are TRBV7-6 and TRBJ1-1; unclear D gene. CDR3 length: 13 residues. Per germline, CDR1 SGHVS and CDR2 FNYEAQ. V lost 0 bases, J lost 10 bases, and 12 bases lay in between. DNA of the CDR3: TGTGCCAGCAGCTTAGCGGGCGGGGTAGGAGCTTTCTTT. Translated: CASSLAGGVGAFF.

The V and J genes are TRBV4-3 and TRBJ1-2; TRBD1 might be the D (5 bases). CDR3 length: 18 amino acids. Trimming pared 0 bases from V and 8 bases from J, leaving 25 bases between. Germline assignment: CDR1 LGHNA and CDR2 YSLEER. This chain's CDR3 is CASSQDLSAAPGGNGYTF. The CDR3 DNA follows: TGCGCCAGCAGCCAAGATCTTTCTGCGGCGCCGGGGGGGAACGGCTACACCTTC.

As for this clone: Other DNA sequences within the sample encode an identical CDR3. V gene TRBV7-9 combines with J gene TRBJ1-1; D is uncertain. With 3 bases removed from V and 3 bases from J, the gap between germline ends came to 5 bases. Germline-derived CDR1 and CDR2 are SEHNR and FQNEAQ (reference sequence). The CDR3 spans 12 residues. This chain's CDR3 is CASSFGDTEAFF. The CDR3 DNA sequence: TGTGCCAGCAGCTTCGGGGACACTGAAGCTTTCTTT.

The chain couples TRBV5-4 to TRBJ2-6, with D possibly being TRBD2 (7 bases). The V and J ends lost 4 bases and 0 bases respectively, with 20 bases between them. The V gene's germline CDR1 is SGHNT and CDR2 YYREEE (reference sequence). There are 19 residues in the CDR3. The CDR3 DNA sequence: TGTGCCAGCAGCCCGGGCCCAGGGCGGGGGCTCTCTGGGGCCAACGTCCTGACTTTC. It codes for CASSPGPGRGLSGANVLTF.

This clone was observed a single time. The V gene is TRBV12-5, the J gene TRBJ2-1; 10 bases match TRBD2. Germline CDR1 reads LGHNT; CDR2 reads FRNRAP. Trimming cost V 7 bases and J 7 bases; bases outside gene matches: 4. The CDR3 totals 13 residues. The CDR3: CASASGSGNEQFF. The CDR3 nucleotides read TGTGCTAGTGCTAGCGGGAGTGGTAATGAGCAGTTCTTC.

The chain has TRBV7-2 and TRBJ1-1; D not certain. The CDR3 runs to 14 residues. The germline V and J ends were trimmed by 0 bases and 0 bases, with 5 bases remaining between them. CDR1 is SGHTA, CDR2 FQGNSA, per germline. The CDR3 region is CASSLAAVNTEAFF. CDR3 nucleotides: TGTGCCAGCAGCTTAGCCGCAGTGAACACTGAAGCTTTCTTT.

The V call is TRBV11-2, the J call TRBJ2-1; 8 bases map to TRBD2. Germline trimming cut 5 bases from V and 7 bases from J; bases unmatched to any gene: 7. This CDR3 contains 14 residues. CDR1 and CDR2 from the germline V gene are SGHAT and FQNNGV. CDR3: CASSPRTSRNEQFF. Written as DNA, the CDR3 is TGTGCCAGCAGCCCCCGGACTAGCAGGAATGAGCAGTTCTTC.

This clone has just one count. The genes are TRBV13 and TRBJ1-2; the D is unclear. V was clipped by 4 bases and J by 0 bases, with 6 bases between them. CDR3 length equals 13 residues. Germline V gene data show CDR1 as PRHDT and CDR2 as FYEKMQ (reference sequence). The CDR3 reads CASSSTTNYGYTF. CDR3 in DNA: TGTGCCAGCAGCTCGACAACTAACTATGGCTACACCTTC.

CDR3 bases: TGTGCCAGCAGTGAGTTGGCCTTCGATCAGCCCCAGCATTTT. Translated, it gives CASSELAFDQPQHF. The V gene is TRBV2, the J gene TRBJ1-5; D is unclear. The CDR3 extends over 14 amino acids. Trimming cost V 3 bases and J 5 bases, with 11 bases left between them. CDR1 and CDR2 from the germline V gene are SNHLY and FYNNEI.

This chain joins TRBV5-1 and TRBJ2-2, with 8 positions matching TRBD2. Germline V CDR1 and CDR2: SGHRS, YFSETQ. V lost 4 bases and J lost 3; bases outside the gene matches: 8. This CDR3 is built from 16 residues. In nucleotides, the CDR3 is TGCGCCAGCAGCCTGCAGCGGGAGACTTACACCGGGGAGCTGTTTTTT. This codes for CASSLQRETYTGELFF. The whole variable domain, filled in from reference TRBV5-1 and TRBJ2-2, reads KAGVTQTPRYLIKTRGQQVTLSCSPISGHRSVSWYQQTPGQGLQFLFEYFSETQRNKGNFPGRFSGRQFSNSRSEMNVSTLELGDSALYLCASSLQRETYTGELFFGEGSRLTVL.

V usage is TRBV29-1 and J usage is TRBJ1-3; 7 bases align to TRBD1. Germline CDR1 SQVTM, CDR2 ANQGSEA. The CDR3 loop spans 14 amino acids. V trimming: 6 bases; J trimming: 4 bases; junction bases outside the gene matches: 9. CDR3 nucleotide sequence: TGCAGCGTGGACAAGGGGGCGCGAGGAAACACCATATATTTT. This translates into CSVDKGARGNTIYF.

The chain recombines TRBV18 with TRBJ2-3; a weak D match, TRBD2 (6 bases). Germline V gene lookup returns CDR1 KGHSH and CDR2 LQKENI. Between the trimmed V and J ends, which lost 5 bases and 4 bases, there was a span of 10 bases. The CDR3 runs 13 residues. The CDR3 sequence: CASSNGSPDTQYF. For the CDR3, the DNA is TGTGCCAGCTCAAACGGGAGCCCAGATACGCAGTATTTT.

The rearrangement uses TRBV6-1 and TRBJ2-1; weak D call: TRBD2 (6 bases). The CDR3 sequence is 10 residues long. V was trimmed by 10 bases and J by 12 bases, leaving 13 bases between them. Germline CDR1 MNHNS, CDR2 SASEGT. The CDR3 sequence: CATTTSRQFF. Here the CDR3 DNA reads TGTGCCACCACAACTAGCCGGCAGTTCTTC.

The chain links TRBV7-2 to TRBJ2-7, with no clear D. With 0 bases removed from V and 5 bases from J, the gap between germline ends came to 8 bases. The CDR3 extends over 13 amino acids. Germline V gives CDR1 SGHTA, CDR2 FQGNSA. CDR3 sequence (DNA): TGTGCCAGCAGCTTAGCTGGGCCCGACGAGCAGTACTTC. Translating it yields CASSLAGPDEQYF.

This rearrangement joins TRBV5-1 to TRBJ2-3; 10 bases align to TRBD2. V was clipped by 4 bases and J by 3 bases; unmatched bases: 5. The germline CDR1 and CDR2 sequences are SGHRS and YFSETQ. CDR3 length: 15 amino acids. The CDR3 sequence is CASSVSGRGTDTQYF. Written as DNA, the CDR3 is TGCGCCAGCAGCGTCAGCGGGAGGGGGACAGATACGCAGTATTTT.

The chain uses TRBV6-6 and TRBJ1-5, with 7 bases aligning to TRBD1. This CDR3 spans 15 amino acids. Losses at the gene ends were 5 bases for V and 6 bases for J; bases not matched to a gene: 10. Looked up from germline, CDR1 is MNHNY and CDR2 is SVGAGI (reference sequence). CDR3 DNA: TGTGCCAGCAGTGACGGACAGGTTGAGATTCAGCCCCAGCATTTT. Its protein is CASSDGQVEIQPQHF.

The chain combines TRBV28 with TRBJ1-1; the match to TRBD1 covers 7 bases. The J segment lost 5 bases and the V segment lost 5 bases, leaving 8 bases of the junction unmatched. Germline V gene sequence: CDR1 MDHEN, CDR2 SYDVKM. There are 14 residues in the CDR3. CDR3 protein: CASSRQGEWTEAFF. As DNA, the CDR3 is TGTGCCAGCAGTCGTCAGGGGGAATGGACTGAAGCTTTCTTT. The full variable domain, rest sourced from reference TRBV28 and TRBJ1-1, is DVKVTQSSRYLVKRTGEKVFLECVQDMDHENMFWYRQDPGLGLRLIYFSYDVKMKEKGDIPEGYSVSREKKERFSLILESASTNQTSMYLCASSRQGEWTEAFFGQGTRLTVV.

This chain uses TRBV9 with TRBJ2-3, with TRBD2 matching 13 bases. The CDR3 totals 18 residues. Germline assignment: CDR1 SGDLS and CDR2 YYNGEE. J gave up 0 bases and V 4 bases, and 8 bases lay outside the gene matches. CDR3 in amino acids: CASSPQGLAGASTDTQYF. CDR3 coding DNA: TGTGCCAGCAGCCCCCAAGGACTAGCGGGAGCTAGCACAGATACGCAGTATTTT. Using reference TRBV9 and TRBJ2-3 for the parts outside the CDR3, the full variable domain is DSGVTQTPKHLITATGQRVTLRCSPRSGDLSVYWYQQSLDQGLQFLIQYYNGEERAKGNILERFSAQQFPDLHSELNLSSLELGDSALYFCASSPQGLAGASTDTQYFGPGTRLTVL.

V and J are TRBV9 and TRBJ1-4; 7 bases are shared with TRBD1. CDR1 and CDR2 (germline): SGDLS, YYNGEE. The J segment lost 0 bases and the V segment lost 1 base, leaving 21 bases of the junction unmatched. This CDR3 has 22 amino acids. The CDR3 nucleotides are TGTGCCAGCAGCGTAAATGGACCCGGGACAGCCCCCTTCGGGGCAACTAATGAAAAACTGTTTTTT. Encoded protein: CASSVNGPGTAPFGATNEKLFF.

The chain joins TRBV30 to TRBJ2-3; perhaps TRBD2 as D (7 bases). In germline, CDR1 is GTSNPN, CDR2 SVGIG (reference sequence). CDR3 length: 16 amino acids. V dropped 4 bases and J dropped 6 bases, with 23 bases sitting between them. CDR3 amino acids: CAWINSASGGGDTQYF. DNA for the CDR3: TGTGCCTGGATTAACTCGGCTAGCGGAGGGGGGGATACGCAGTATTTT.

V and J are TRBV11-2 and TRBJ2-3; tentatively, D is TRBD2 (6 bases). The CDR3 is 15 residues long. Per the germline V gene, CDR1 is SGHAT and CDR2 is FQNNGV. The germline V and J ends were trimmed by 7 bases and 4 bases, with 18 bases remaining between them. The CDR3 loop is CASKVAAQNADTQYF. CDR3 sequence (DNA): TGTGCCAGCAAAGTAGCGGCCCAAAACGCAGATACGCAGTATTTT.